This paragraph covers one TCR beta chain sequence. Its cognate antigen has yet to be identified. No base quality information exists; no much larger clone differs at one position. Compared with germline, V lacks 5 bases and J lacks 0 bases; bases without a gene match: 5. Sequences WSHSY (CDR1) and SAAADI (CDR2) are obtained from the germline V gene. The CDR3 sequence holds 15 residues, the cysteine and phenylalanine included. Only CDR3 DNA remains: 45 bases, in frame from the first base. This record belongs to a study of control samples from healthy donors and cancer patients (dated by TCRdb to the early 2020s). Library method: the immunoSEQ multiplex PCR assay. What TCRdb holds here is the immuneACCESS table cut down to in-frame rearrangements. Part of the clones is not present; checked against another copy, under half of the missing clones reflect an unresolved V gene, and the others are unexplained. The sample has roughly 160,000 clones on record, approximately 94% of them singletons. The top ten clones comprise 14% of the sample.

The TCR originated in a man in his fifties or sixties with colorectal cancer. Sequenced: PBMCs. This chain is built from TRBV10-2 and TRBJ2-7; TRBD1 aligns with 9 central bases. CDR3 loop: CASSYQTGGSYEQYF. The DNA reads TGCGCCAGCAGTTATCAGACAGGGGGCTCCTACGAGCAGTACTTC.